This TCR beta chain was obtained from a study of blood T cells in healthy people across ages. The germline CDR1 and CDR2 sequences are MNHEY and SVGAGI. The CDR3 length is 13 residues. V lost 7 bases and J lost 5, with 13 bases in between. This clonotype has only a few counts. Together with a sample-barcoded 5' primer, a J-beta primer mix was included in a second PCR lasting roughly 6 to 12 cycles. Researchers report that a template-switch adaptor with 12 random nucleotides tagged each cDNA molecule. TCRdb re-derived calls from the 5' RACE reads in MiXCR, one entry per CDR3 protein. The sample lists about 930,000 distinct CDR3 sequences; roughly 28% were seen once. The same specimen was also included in a second study, on T cells of mothers and their children. This second report adds: Related and unrelated pairs show similar thymic shaping of TCR recombination output.

J is TRBJ2-3 and V is TRBV6-5; D perhaps matches TRBD1 (5 bases). This receptor was taken from a woman aged 40 to 49 in good health. Material for sequencing was blood. The DNA for the CDR3 is TGTGCCAGCACTGAGATTCAGGGAGATACGCAGTATTTT. It encodes CASTEIQGDTQYF.